These 28 T cell receptor beta chains were sequenced from one sample in a study of blood T cell repertoires in COVID-19. Clones were sequenced by immunoSEQ multiplex PCR, and TCRdb holds only the in-frame ones, with some missing. The table lists 50,000 to 60,000 clones, roughly 80% of them singletons. The sample taken for sequencing was peripheral blood. The receptors were gathered from a human donor in a cohort sampled during active or convalescent COVID-19.

The V and J genes are TRBV6-2 or TRBV6-3 and TRBJ1-1; 9 bases line up with TRBD1. This CDR3 is 16 amino acids long. Looked up from germline, CDR1 is MNHEY and CDR2 is SVGEGT. Trimming cost V 0 bases and J 6 bases; bases outside gene matches: 8. In nucleotides, the CDR3 is TGTGCCAGCAGTTACTCTATCTGGGACAGGGACGCTGAAGCTTTCTTT. Translating gives CASSYSIWDRDAEAFF.

The chain uses TRBV10-2 and TRBJ1-6; the D gene is possibly TRBD1 (5 bases). Germline V gene data show CDR1 as WSHSY and CDR2 as SAAADI. The CDR3 has 13 amino acids. The V end lost 0 bases, the J end lost 9 bases, and 6 bases lay between the germline ends. The DNA for the CDR3 is TGCGCCAGCAGTGAGTCGGGGGGTTCACCCCTCCACTTT. Protein product: CASSESGGSPLHF.

This clone has a single count. V gene TRBV6-5 combines with J gene TRBJ1-4; unclear D gene. The V end lost 7 bases, the J end lost 0 bases, and 9 bases lay between the germline ends. CDR3 length: 14 amino acids. Germline V CDR1 and CDR2: MNHEY, SVGAGI. CDR3 in amino acids: CASIGDATNEKLFF. The CDR3 region has the DNA TGTGCCAGCATCGGAGATGCAACTAATGAAAAACTGTTTTTT.

The chain combines TRBV2 with TRBJ1-1; D gene unclear. The CDR3 length is 12 residues. Germline V lookup: CDR1 SNHLY, CDR2 FYNNEI. The V gene lost 6 bases and the J gene lost 6 bases, with 11 bases spanning the gap. The CDR3 loop is CASRPDTPEAFF. The CDR3 DNA reads TGTGCCAGCAGACCAGACACCCCTGAAGCTTTCTTT.

The chain is built from TRBV10-3 and TRBJ2-3; maybe TRBD2 (5 bases). Between the trimmed V and J ends, which lost 6 bases and 6 bases, there was a span of 16 bases. CDR1 is ENHRY, CDR2 SYGVKD, per germline. The CDR3 contains 14 residues. The CDR3 region is CAISGRDVGDTQYF. CDR3 coding DNA: TGTGCCATCAGCGGCCGGGATGTAGGGGATACGCAGTATTTT.

This chain joins TRBV10-2 and TRBJ2-3; 8 positions agree with TRBD2. Germline V gene data show CDR1 as WSHSY and CDR2 as SAAADI. Losses at the gene ends were 2 bases for V and 1 base for J; bases not matched to a gene: 5. The CDR3 sequence is 16 residues long. The CDR3 DNA reads TGCGCCAGCAGTGAGGCAGCGCGGGGGGGCACAGATACGCAGTATTTT. This encodes CASSEAARGGTDTQYF.

For the CDR3, the DNA is TGTGCCAGCGGGGGGTTTAACACCGGGGAGCTGTTTTTT. As protein: CASGGFNTGELFF. This rearrangement joins TRBV7-9 to TRBJ2-2; possible D gene TRBD2, 6 bases. The germline CDR1 and CDR2 sequences are SEHNR and FQNEAQ (reference sequence). Between the trimmed V and J ends, which lost 8 bases and 2 bases, there was a span of 9 bases. This CDR3 comprises 13 residues.

The CDR3 protein is CSVVAQGLNTEAFF. The CDR3 DNA reads as TGCAGCGTAGTCGCTCAGGGTCTGAACACTGAAGCTTTCTTT. The chain is built from TRBV29-1 and TRBJ1-1; D is possibly TRBD1 (5 bases). Germline CDR1 reads SQVTM; CDR2 reads ANQGSEA. V lost 6 bases to trimming and J lost 0 bases, with 14 bases between them. This CDR3 has 14 amino acids.

The chain employs TRBV27 and TRBJ2-1; 7 bases line up with TRBD2. Germline CDR1 is MNHEY and CDR2 is SMNVEV (reference sequence). Trimming cost V 7 bases and J 9 bases; bases outside gene matches: 15. This CDR3 spans 15 amino acids. CDR3 DNA: TGTGCCAGCACCCGAGCGGGGATAGAGAGGGGTGAGCAGTTCTTC. Its protein is CASTRAGIERGEQFF.

V usage is TRBV14 and J usage is TRBJ1-3; D uncertain. Germline loops: CDR1 SGHDN, CDR2 FVKESK. The CDR3 consists of 15 residues. The V end lost 1 base, the J end lost 7 bases, and 14 bases lay between the germline ends. CDR3 bases: TGTGCCAGCAGCCAAGTCGGAGCTTTGAGGAACACCATATATTTT. Amino acids: CASSQVGALRNTIYF.

The chain employs TRBV7-6 and TRBJ1-1; 7 nucleotides agree with TRBD1. Trimming cost V 4 bases and J 4 bases; bases outside gene matches: 21. Germline CDR1 reads SGHVS; CDR2 reads FNYEAQ. This CDR3 contains 19 residues. The CDR3, as DNA: TGTGCCAGCAGCTCATCAGGGTGGAGGGGGCGCGGGAGGGGCACTGAAGCTTTCTTT. Its protein is CASSSSGWRGRGRGTEAFF.

J is TRBJ2-5 and V is TRBV19, with 11 bases that match TRBD1. There are 14 residues in the CDR3. V shed 3 bases, J shed 5 bases, and the junction held 2 bases outside the gene matches. CDR1 is LNHDA and CDR2 is SQIVND in the germline V gene (reference sequence). CDR3 nucleotide sequence: TGTGCCAGTAGTATCGGACAGGGGGCCGAGACCCAGTACTTC. It codes for CASSIGQGAETQYF.

The chain carries TRBV11-2 and TRBJ1-4, with 9 nucleotides matching TRBD1. Trimming removed 2 bases from V and 5 bases from J; junction bases left unmatched: 6. The V gene's germline CDR1 is SGHAT and CDR2 FQNNGV. This CDR3 comprises 16 residues. The CDR3 DNA follows: TGTGCCAGCAGCTTAAACCCGGGACAGGGAAATGAAAAACTGTTTTTT. It is translated as CASSLNPGQGNEKLFF.

The J gene is TRBJ1-1, the V gene TRBV2; 7 bases align to TRBD1. The germline V gene encodes CDR1 SNHLY and CDR2 FYNNEI. The CDR3 is 15 residues long. V gave up 2 bases and J gave up 1 base; unmatched junction bases: 4. This CDR3 reads CASSERRDRNTEAFF. In DNA, the CDR3 is TGTGCCAGCAGTGAAAGGAGGGACAGGAACACTGAAGCTTTCTTT. The full variable domain, its missing parts supplied by reference TRBV2 and TRBJ1-1, is EPEVTQTPSHQVTQMGQEVILRCVPISNHLYFYWYRQILGQKVEFLVSFYNNEISEKSEIFDDQFSVERPDGSNFTLKIRSTKLEDSAMYFCASSERRDRNTEAFFGQGTRLTVV.

For this clone: This same CDR3 is encoded by further DNA sequences in the sample. The chain couples TRBV6-5 to TRBJ1-2; tentative D call: TRBD1 (5 bases). V was trimmed by 0 bases and J by 3 bases, leaving 11 bases between them. The germline gives CDR1 MNHEY, CDR2 SVGAGI. CDR3 length: 15 residues. The CDR3 region has the DNA TGTGCCAGCAGTTACTCTCGGCAGGGTGACTATGGCTACACCTTC. It encodes CASSYSRQGDYGYTF.

The chain recombines TRBV9 with TRBJ2-2, with a tentative D call TRBD1 (6 bases). CDR1 SGDLS and CDR2 YYNGEE come from the germline V gene. The V gene lost 4 bases and the J gene lost 6 bases, with 13 bases spanning the gap. CDR3 size: 14 residues. The chain's CDR3 is CASSPSGDPGELFF. The CDR3 DNA reads TGTGCCAGCAGCCCTTCAGGGGATCCCGGGGAGCTGTTTTTT. The full variable domain, its missing parts supplied by reference TRBV9 and TRBJ2-2, is DSGVTQTPKHLITATGQRVTLRCSPRSGDLSVYWYQQSLDQGLQFLIQYYNGEERAKGNILERFSAQQFPDLHSELNLSSLELGDSALYFCASSPSGDPGELFFGEGSRLTVL.

This chain links TRBV29-1 with TRBJ2-1, with a weak D call TRBD2 (6 bases). This CDR3 comprises 16 residues. The germline gives CDR1 SQVTM, CDR2 ANQGSEA. V was shortened by 4 bases and J by 0 bases, with 16 bases between the two germline ends. CDR3 residues: CSVGGGGETSYNEQFF. The CDR3, as DNA: TGCAGCGTTGGGGGAGGAGGGGAAACCTCCTACAATGAGCAGTTCTTC.

The chain is built from TRBV7-2 and TRBJ1-1; D may be TRBD1 (6 bases). The CDR3 length is 14 residues. V lost 3 bases to trimming and J lost 2 bases, with 10 bases between them. The V gene's germline CDR1 is SGHTA and CDR2 FQGNSA. The CDR3 spells CASSFQDRNTEAFF. CDR3 bases: TGTGCCAGCAGCTTCCAGGACAGAAACACTGAAGCTTTCTTT.

The chain is built from TRBV7-2 and TRBJ2-7; possible D gene TRBD1, 5 bases. The CDR3 loop spans 14 amino acids. V shed 4 bases and J shed 3 bases, with 13 bases lying between them. Germline loops: CDR1 SGHTA, CDR2 FQGNSA. The CDR3 spells CASSSLDQGYEQYF. DNA for the CDR3: TGTGCCAGCAGCTCTCTTGATCAGGGCTACGAGCAGTACTTC.

The genes are TRBV7-9 and TRBJ1-6, with 9 bases identical to TRBD1. The germline gives CDR1 SEHNR, CDR2 FQNEAQ (reference sequence). With 4 bases clipped from V and 7 bases from J, the junction kept 14 bases outside the gene matches. The CDR3 sequence is 18 residues long. The chain's CDR3 is CASSSAAGTGLSNSPLHF. DNA of the CDR3: TGTGCCAGCAGCTCAGCAGCAGGGACAGGGCTGAGCAATTCACCCCTCCACTTT. The entire variable domain, with the rest obtained from reference TRBV7-9 and TRBJ1-6, is as follows: DTGVSQNPRHKITKRGQNVTFRCDPISEHNRLYWYRQTLGQGPEFLTYFQNEAQLEKSRLLSDRFSAERPKGSFSTLEIQRTEQGDSAMYLCASSSAAGTGLSNSPLHFGNGTRLTVT.

This clone was seen only a few times. The CDR3 DNA reads as TGTGCCACCAGCGTCGGACAGGGTTCCTACGAGCAGTACTTC. Its translation is CATSVGQGSYEQYF. This chain joins TRBV15 and TRBJ2-7; 8 bases fit TRBD1. The V gene's germline CDR1 is LNHNV and CDR2 YYDKDF (reference sequence). With 5 bases clipped from V and 1 base from J, the junction kept 4 bases outside the gene matches. The CDR3 has 14 residues.

V is TRBV19 and J is TRBJ1-1; 7 bases are a match to TRBD1. The CDR3 runs 15 residues. Germline V gives CDR1 LNHDA, CDR2 SQIVND (reference sequence). V gave up 5 bases and J gave up 0 bases; unmatched junction bases: 6. The CDR3 protein is CASSVGQTMNTEAFF. DNA for the CDR3: TGTGCCAGTAGTGTGGGACAGACCATGAACACTGAAGCTTTCTTT.

The V gene is TRBV12-3 or TRBV12-4, the J gene TRBJ1-5; no definite D call. The CDR3 runs to 13 residues. V lost 6 bases to trimming and J lost 3 bases, with 9 bases between them. CDR3 DNA: TGTGCCAGCAGAGATACAGACAATCAGCCCCAGCATTTT. Residues: CASRDTDNQPQHF.

The genes are TRBV4-2 and TRBJ2-4; 10 nucleotides match TRBD2. V lost 0 bases to trimming and J lost 9 bases; unmatched junction nucleotides: 11. The CDR3 has 17 residues. Germline V gene data show CDR1 as LGHNA and CDR2 as YNFKEQ. In DNA form, the CDR3 reads TGTGCCAGCAGCCAAGATAGTCTAGCGGGGGCGAACGGCATTCAGTACTTC. This codes for CASSQDSLAGANGIQYF.

The rearrangement joins TRBV27 to TRBJ2-1, with 7 bases fitting TRBD1. Trimming removed 8 bases from V and 0 bases from J; junction bases left unmatched: 16. Per the germline V gene, CDR1 is MNHEY and CDR2 is SMNVEV (reference sequence). The CDR3 spans 18 residues. The CDR3 DNA reads TGTGCCAGCTCATTTCCGGGACAGCCTAGGAGCTCCTACAATGAGCAGTTCTTC. Its protein is CASSFPGQPRSSYNEQFF.

The chain joins TRBV3-1 (or the pseudogene TRBV3-2) to TRBJ1-2; TRBD1 matches at 7 bases. CDR1 and CDR2 (germline): LGHDT, YNNKEL (reference sequence). After removal of 6 bases from V and 0 bases from J, the junction contained 13 bases not matched to a gene. The CDR3 loop spans 17 amino acids. CDR3 sequence reads: CASRHLNRGKTNYGYTF. CDR3 nucleotides: TGTGCCAGCAGACACCTCAACAGGGGAAAGACTAACTATGGCTACACCTTC.

The gene calls are TRBV6-6 and TRBJ1-5; 7 bases align to TRBD1. Trimming removed 5 bases from V and 2 bases from J; junction bases left unmatched: 6. CDR3 length: 15 residues. Germline V lookup: CDR1 MNHNY, CDR2 SVGAGI (reference sequence). CDR3 coding DNA: TGTGCCAGCAGTCCCCATACAGGGGGCAATCAGCCCCAGCATTTT. It encodes CASSPHTGGNQPQHF.

The chain recombines TRBV5-1 with TRBJ2-5; 9 nucleotides align to TRBD1. Germline CDR1 is SGHRS and CDR2 is YFSETQ. The CDR3 spans 14 residues. V shed 4 bases and J 7 bases; nucleotides not matched to a gene: 8. The CDR3, as DNA: TGCGCCAGCAGCACGGACAGGGGTGGGGGGACCCAGTACTTC. Translating gives CASSTDRGGGTQYF. The full variable domain, in which reference TRBV5-1 and TRBJ2-5 provide the parts outside the CDR3, is KAGVTQTPRYLIKTRGQQVTLSCSPISGHRSVSWYQQTPGQGLQFLFEYFSETQRNKGNFPGRFSGRQFSNSRSEMNVSTLELGDSALYLCASSTDRGGGTQYFGPGTRLLVL.